This T cell receptor beta chain comes out of a study of post-analysis software for immune sequencing data. Study conclusions and caveats: Controls had lower frequencies than patients of about 5 TRBV segments, which included TRBV5-6, TRBV5-1 and TRBV20-1.

The TCR beta cDNA libraries carried unique molecular identifiers. TCRdb reanalysed the PCR reads using MiXCR and keeps one entry per CDR3 protein. Of about 560,000 distinct CDR3 sequences listed, 44% are singletons. V lost 3 bases and J 2 bases, leaving 14 bases between the germline ends. The CDR3 runs to 15 residues. Germline V gene sequence: CDR1 MGHRA, CDR2 YSYEKL. About this clonotype itself: Its antigen is currently unknown.

This chain joins TRBV4-1 and TRBJ2-7; D not resolved. The sample was blood. The sequence came from a girl under 18 with multiple sclerosis. The CDR3 is CASSQAEGRTYEQYF. The CDR3 nucleotides read TGCGCCAGCAGCCAGGCCGAAGGACGGACCTACGAGCAGTACTTC.